This TCR beta chain was sequenced in a study of T-cell memory formation after mild COVID-19. Study outcomes and limitations: Whereas later expanders leaned CD4+, clones contracting day 15 to 85 showed a balanced CD4/CD8 makeup.

Each CDR3 protein is one row after TCRdb ran MiXCR on the 5' RACE reads. The table includes about 120,000 distinct CDR3 sequences, about 20% detected once. The CDR3 contains 15 residues. The V end lost 3 bases, the J end lost 2 bases, and 14 bases lay between the germline ends. Germline CDR1 LGHNA, CDR2 YSLEER. In regard to this clonotype: Its antigen is as yet unknown.

The origin of this receptor is a young man who had mild COVID-19 (a few samples of this study predate the infection). Cell type and time point are not known. The chain combines TRBV4-3 with TRBJ2-7; D tentatively fits TRBD1 or TRBD2 (5 bases each). Sample: PBMCs or a T cell subset sorted from them (not recorded which). CDR3 nucleotide sequence: TGCGCCAGCAGCCAGGGGCTAGAGGGGCCCTACGAGCAGTACTTC. Protein sequence: CASSQGLEGPYEQYF.